Below are 26 T cell receptor beta chains sequenced from a single sample in a study of glioma-infiltrating T cells (dated by TCRdb to the mid-2010s). The instrument was an Illumina MiSeq. The iRepertoire nested amplicon-rescue multiplex PCR (arm-PCR) platform was used to amplify TCR alpha and beta CDR3 regions from RNA. The raw public reads went through TCRdb reprocessing: fastp at Q25, MiXCR clone calling, in-frame beta chains kept. For every CDR3 protein sequence, its rows merge into one entry that carries the most common genes and DNA. The sample data list approximately 120,000 distinct CDR3 sequences, and 20% to 25% of these were observed just once. The leading ten clones occupy 13% to 15% of the sample. Material: glioma tissue, nonneoplastic brain tissue, or PBMCs (not recorded which). The receptors were gathered from a human donor with low-grade glioma or glioblastoma, undergoing nonglioma brain surgery, or in good health (not recorded which).

This clonotype turned up a few times. The genes are TRBV10-3 and TRBJ2-7, with D possibly being TRBD2 (6 bases). The CDR3 totals 11 residues. The V gene's germline CDR1 is ENHRY and CDR2 SYGVKD. V lost 5 bases and J 4 bases, leaving 6 bases between the germline ends. As DNA, the CDR3 is TGTGCCATCAGTCGGGAGTACGAGCAGTACTTC. Translating gives CAISREYEQYF.

The table lists this clonotype with a few counts. The chain has TRBV14 and TRBJ2-2; either TRBD1 or TRBD2 may supply D (6 bases each). CDR1 and CDR2 (germline): SGHDN, FVKESK. The germline V and J ends were trimmed by 2 bases and 4 bases, with 11 bases remaining between them. The CDR3 length is 15 residues. CDR3 DNA sequence: TGTGCCAGCAGCCAATGGGGGGCGGTCACCGGGGAGCTGTTTTTT. Its translation: CASSQWGAVTGELFF.

This clonotype was counted many times. The rearrangement joins TRBV12-3 or TRBV12-4 to TRBJ1-1, with D perhaps TRBD1 (6 bases). Trimming stripped 6 bases from V and 4 bases from J, with 21 bases between. This CDR3 is 16 amino acids long. In nucleotides, the CDR3 is TGTGCCAGCAGCCTCGACAGGACTTTTGGAAGCACTGAAGCTTTCTTT. It translates to CASSLDRTFGSTEAFF.

Comment on this clonotype: This may stem from a read error, because a much larger clone lies one nucleotide away. The chain employs TRBV4-1 and TRBJ1-1, with D possibly matching TRBD1 (6 bases). The CDR3 is 18 amino acids. Germline CDR1 MGHRA, CDR2 YSYEKL. The CDR3 region has the DNA TGCGCCAGCAGCCAAGATATACGGACCCCAAAGGGGGACACTGAAGCTTTATTT. It yields the protein CASSQDIRTPKGDTEALF.

This clonotype was seen repeatedly, ten times or more. The chain is built from TRBV12-3 or TRBV12-4 and TRBJ2-3; the D is unclear. The ends were cut back, 0 bases at V and 3 bases at J, with 7 bases in the middle. The CDR3 runs to 14 residues. This chain's CDR3 is CASSLALGTDTQYF. DNA of the CDR3: TGTGCCAGCAGTTTAGCGTTAGGGACAGATACGCAGTATTTT.

This clonotype occurred many times. The chain links TRBV2 to TRBJ1-5; maybe TRBD1 (6 bases). Trimming cost V 3 bases and J 4 bases, with 13 bases left between them. Germline V gene sequence: CDR1 SNHLY, CDR2 FYNNEI. The CDR3 runs 15 residues. CDR3 in amino acids: CASSDGQGMNQPQHF. DNA for the CDR3: TGTGCCAGCAGTGACGGGCAGGGGATGAATCAGCCCCAGCATTTT.

This clonotype was recorded at least ten times. The V and J genes are TRBV6-1 and TRBJ1-6; D gene unclear. With 5 bases removed from V and 4 bases from J, the gap between germline ends came to 12 bases. This CDR3 is 15 amino acids long. Germline V gene data show CDR1 as MNHNS and CDR2 as SASEGT. This CDR3 reads CASSLTPPYNSPLHF. CDR3 bases: TGTGCCAGCAGTTTGACACCGCCATATAATTCACCCCTCCACTTT.

The sample holds many counts of this clonotype. This chain joins TRBV7-2 and TRBJ2-2; no clear D. The CDR3 consists of 13 residues. Trimming removed 5 bases at V and 6 bases at J, with 10 bases between. CDR1 is SGHTA, CDR2 FQGNSA, per germline. The CDR3 sequence: CASSALYAGELFF. Written as DNA, the CDR3 is TGTGCCAGCAGCGCACTCTACGCCGGGGAGCTGTTTTTT.

In its sample, this clonotype was seen many times. The rearrangement uses TRBV12-3 or TRBV12-4 and TRBJ2-7, with D unclear. Trimming cost V 0 bases and J 2 bases, with 8 bases left between them. The CDR3 contains 14 residues. The CDR3 sequence: CASSLARYPYEQYF. The CDR3 DNA follows: TGTGCCAGCAGTTTAGCGCGCTATCCCTACGAGCAGTACTTC.

This clonotype has a count of ten or more. The chain recombines TRBV4-2 with TRBJ2-3, with TRBD2 matching over 9 bases. After removal of 9 bases from V and 5 bases from J, the junction contained 6 bases not matched to a gene. Germline assignment: CDR1 LGHNA and CDR2 YNFKEQ. The CDR3 totals 13 residues. The CDR3 DNA is TGTGCCAGTGAGGCTAGCGGGAAAGATACGCAGTATTTT. Amino acid sequence: CASEASGKDTQYF.

In its sample, this clonotype was seen many times. The chain has TRBV20-1 and TRBJ2-3; a weak D match, TRBD2 (6 bases). The CDR3 sequence is 16 residues long. The germline gives CDR1 DFQATT, CDR2 SNEGSKA (reference sequence). V was cut by 2 bases and J by 2 bases, with 17 bases left in between. The chain's CDR3 is CSARPPGGGITDTQYF. The CDR3 coding sequence is TGCAGTGCTAGACCACCCGGCGGCGGGATCACAGATACGCAGTATTTT.

The sample holds many counts of this clonotype. The rearrangement uses TRBV27 and TRBJ2-3, with D uncertain. The CDR3 extends over 13 amino acids. Germline V lookup: CDR1 MNHEY, CDR2 SMNVEV (reference sequence). The V gene lost 5 bases and the J gene lost 2 bases, with 8 bases spanning the gap. CDR3 residues: CASSIPNTDTQYF. For the CDR3, the DNA is TGTGCCAGCAGTATTCCCAACACAGATACGCAGTATTTT.

As regards this clonotype: This may stem from a read error, because a much larger clone lies one nucleotide away. The chain joins TRBV7-2 to TRBJ1-2; the D is unclear. There are 18 residues in the CDR3. Per the germline V gene, CDR1 is SGHTA and CDR2 is FQGNSA. The ends were cut back, 7 bases at V and 3 bases at J, with 27 bases in the middle. CDR3 region: CASTLRARTAAWDYGYTF. CDR3 nucleotides: TGTGCCAGCACCCTCCGTGCCCGCACAGCGGCTTGGGACTATGGCTACACCTTC.

This clonotype was recorded at least ten times. V and J are TRBV27 and TRBJ2-7; weak D call: TRBD1 (7 bases). Germline assignment: CDR1 MNHEY and CDR2 SMNVEV (reference sequence). This CDR3 is built from 14 residues. The V gene lost 6 bases and the J gene lost 1 base, with 13 bases spanning the gap. The CDR3 spells CASRRPGGSYEQYF. For the CDR3, the DNA is TGTGCCAGCAGAAGACCAGGGGGGTCCTACGAGCAGTACTTC.

The table lists this clonotype with many counts. The rearrangement uses TRBV6-2 or TRBV6-3 and TRBJ2-1, with 9 bases identical to TRBD2. J gave up 3 bases and V 0 bases, and 6 bases lay outside the gene matches. The CDR3 spans 17 residues. CDR1 and CDR2 from the germline V gene are MNHEY and SVGEGT. The CDR3 sequence: CASSYSQLAGYYNEQFF. The CDR3 region has the DNA TGTGCCAGCAGTTACTCTCAGCTAGCGGGATACTACAATGAGCAGTTCTTC.

This clonotype has at least ten counts. The V and J genes are TRBV28 and TRBJ2-7; D ambiguous. V dropped 5 bases and J dropped 2 bases, with 16 bases sitting between them. Germline CDR1 MDHEN, CDR2 SYDVKM. The CDR3 runs to 15 residues. The CDR3 sequence is CASSSIIGTTYEQYF. The CDR3 DNA reads TGTGCCAGCAGTAGTATTATAGGCACTACCTACGAGCAGTACTTC.

This clonotype occurred many times. V usage is TRBV20-1 and J usage is TRBJ2-5; D possibly matches TRBD1 or TRBD2 (5 bases each). The V gene's germline CDR1 is DFQATT and CDR2 SNEGSKA (reference sequence). V was trimmed by 6 bases and J by 5 bases, leaving 22 bases between them. The CDR3 contains 15 residues. Here the CDR3 reads CSAVGRDGSSETQYF. CDR3 nucleotides: TGCAGTGCAGTAGGCAGGGATGGGAGCAGCGAGACCCAGTACTTC.

This clonotype has ten or more counts. The gene calls are TRBV7-7 and TRBJ2-7, with D perhaps TRBD1 or TRBD2 (5 bases each). Trimming pared 2 bases from V and 0 bases from J, leaving 11 bases between. Germline CDR1 reads SSHAT; CDR2 reads FNYEAQ (reference sequence). The CDR3 extends over 15 amino acids. As DNA, the CDR3 is TGTGCCAGCAGCTTATTCCCAGGGACCTCCTACGAGCAGTACTTC. It translates to CASSLFPGTSYEQYF.

This clonotype was detected many times. The rearrangement joins TRBV6-2 or TRBV6-3 to TRBJ2-1; TRBD1 or TRBD2 may be the D gene (5 bases each). This CDR3 contains 13 residues. In germline, CDR1 is MNHEY, CDR2 SVGEGT. Trimming stripped 2 bases from V and 6 bases from J, with 8 bases between. The CDR3 DNA follows: TGTGCCAGCAGTTACACAGGAGGCAATGAGCAGTTCTTC. It yields the protein CASSYTGGNEQFF.

For this clonotype: A much more abundant neighbour one base away suggests this may be a read error. The genes are TRBV3-1 and TRBJ2-7, with D uncertain. The germline CDR1 and CDR2 sequences are LGHDT and YNNKEL (reference sequence). This CDR3 has 13 residues. V was shortened by 3 bases and J by 9 bases, with 15 bases between the two germline ends. The CDR3 DNA sequence: TGTGCCAGCAGCCAGGACCCTCCACTTGTGCAGTACTTC. It codes for CASSQDPPLVQYF.

This clonotype was recorded many times. This rearrangement joins TRBV20-1 to TRBJ1-6, with 8 bases fitting TRBD1. After removal of 5 bases from V and 7 bases from J, the junction contained 10 bases not matched to a gene. This CDR3 contains 15 residues. The germline V gene has CDR1 DFQATT and CDR2 SNEGSKA (reference sequence). This CDR3 reads CSAGGTGIYNSPLHF. The CDR3 region has the DNA TGCAGTGCTGGGGGGACAGGAATATACAATTCACCCCTCCACTTT.

V gene TRBV9 combines with J gene TRBJ2-7, with D unresolved. Germline V lookup: CDR1 SGDLS, CDR2 YYNGEE. The V gene lost 4 bases and the J gene lost 6 bases, with 14 bases spanning the gap. The CDR3 runs 13 residues. The CDR3 loop reads CASSPSPPVEQYF. CDR3 in DNA: TGTGCCAGCAGCCCCTCGCCCCCGGTCGAGCAGTACTTC. Full variable domain (remainder filled in from reference TRBV9 and TRBJ2-7): DSGVTQTPKHLITATGQRVTLRCSPRSGDLSVYWYQQSLDQGLQFLIQYYNGEERAKGNILERFSAQQFPDLHSELNLSSLELGDSALYFCASSPSPPVEQYFGPGTRLTVT.

This clonotype has only a few counts. The V gene is TRBV4-1, the J gene TRBJ2-7; maybe TRBD1 (5 bases). This CDR3 has 15 residues. CDR1 is MGHRA, CDR2 YSYEKL, per germline. V was pared by 3 bases and J by 0 bases, with 12 bases between. The CDR3 DNA reads as TGCGCCAGCAGCCACCAGACAGATTACTCCTACGAGCAGTACTTC. Its translation: CASSHQTDYSYEQYF.

This chain links TRBV5-1 with TRBJ2-2; D might be TRBD2 (6 bases). Germline V gene data show CDR1 as SGHRS and CDR2 as YFSETQ. CDR3 length: 14 amino acids. V gave up 2 bases and J gave up 7 bases, with 12 bases separating them. The DNA of the CDR3 is TGCGCCAGCAGCTTTAAAATAGCGGTCGGGGAGCTGTTTTTT. This encodes CASSFKIAVGELFF.

At least ten counts were recorded for this clonotype. The chain combines TRBV7-2 with TRBJ2-7; the D gene is possibly TRBD2 (7 bases). V shed 5 bases and J shed 7 bases, with 15 bases lying between them. The CDR3 is made up of 13 amino acids. The germline V gene has CDR1 SGHTA and CDR2 FQGNSA. This chain's CDR3 is CASSRGRAGEQYF. The CDR3 region has the DNA TGTGCCAGCAGCAGGGGGAGGGCCGGTGAGCAGTACTTC.

The rearrangement links TRBV4-2 to TRBJ2-7; D may be TRBD2 (6 bases). Germline values: CDR1 LGHNA, CDR2 YNFKEQ. The CDR3 runs 13 residues. Trimming took off 1 base at V and 5 bases at J, with 9 bases between the two ends. In DNA, the CDR3 is TGTGCCAGCAGCCAAGGCACGGGAGACGAGCAGTACTTC. This codes for CASSQGTGDEQYF.